A selection of T cell receptor beta chains follows, all from one sample in a study of regulatory T cells in long-lasting Graves disease. Using its own MiXCR run on the multiplex PCR reads, TCRdb lists one record per CDR3 protein. Of hundreds of thousands of distinct CDR3 sequences in the sample, approximately 21% are singletons; the top ten hold roughly 7%. The source material was peripheral blood mononuclear cells (PBMCs), sampled when the disease was refractory, from a patient treated with antithyroid drugs. The receptor source for this set is a female donor with Graves disease. CDR3s include the opening cysteine and the closing phenylalanine or tryptophan. The order of the fields is J gene, V gene, clone size, CDR3 length, D gene, CDR3 protein, CDR3 DNA. The D gene is left open where the match is weak. Clone size is given for some rows only: seen once, a few or many times, or a class if the clone is expanded.

TRBJ2-5 | TRBV5-4 | NA | 15 | TRBD2 | CASSGWTSGKETQYF | TGTGCCAGCAGCGGCTGGACTAGCGGGAAAGAGACCCAGTACTTC
TRBJ2-3 | TRBV28 | NA | 14 | NA | CASSSGTFTDTQYF | TGTGCCAGCAGTTCCGGTACCTTCACAGATACGCAGTATTTT
TRBJ2-2 | TRBV27 | few | 16 | NA | CASRDRPKFNTGELFF | TGTGCCAGCAGGGACAGACCAAAGTTTAACACCGGGGAGCTGTTTTTT
TRBJ2-1 | TRBV27 | NA | 15 | TRBD2 | CASRAGTTTYNEQFF | TGTGCCAGCAGGGCCGGGACTACAACATACAATGAGCAGTTCTTC
TRBJ2-7 | TRBV28 | many | 15 | TRBD2 | CASSLTASGAYEQYF | TGTGCCAGCAGCCTCACCGCGAGCGGGGCATACGAGCAGTACTTC
TRBJ2-7 | TRBV11-2 | few | 18 | TRBD2 | CASSLDRGGHRPSYEQYF | TGTGCCAGCAGCTTAGATCGGGGAGGGCATCGGCCCTCCTACGAGCAGTACTTC
TRBJ1-5 | TRBV19 | few | 13 | TRBD1 | CASSMTGEQPQHF | TGTGCCAGTAGTATGACAGGGGAGCAGCCCCAGCATTTT
TRBJ1-2 | TRBV12-3/TRBV12-4 | NA | 15 | NA | CASSFRRRETHSRTF | TGTGCCAGCAGTTTCCGCCGCCGGGAGACGCATAGTAGAACCTTC
TRBJ1-3 | TRBV28 | many | 18 | NA | CASSPLHLDRRAGNTIYF | TGTGCCAGCAGTCCTCTCCACCTAGACAGGCGGGCTGGAAACACCATATATTTT
TRBJ1-2 | TRBV6-1 | many | 12 | NA | CASSHGDYGYTF | TGTGCCAGCAGCCACGGGGACTATGGCTACACCTTC
TRBJ2-7 | TRBV6-1 | many | 13 | TRBD1 | CATPRDSLGEQYF | TGTGCAACCCCCCGGGACAGCCTCGGCGAGCAGTACTTC
TRBJ2-5 | TRBV7-9 | NA | 15 | TRBD1 | CASSLVEGAPETQYF | TGTGCCAGCAGCTTAGTCGAGGGGGCCCCGGAGACCCAGTACTTC
TRBJ1-5 | TRBV20-1 | few | 16 | TRBD1 | CSASPRDRVSNQPQHF | TGCAGTGCCAGTCCCCGGGACAGGGTTAGCAATCAGCCCCAGCATTTT
TRBJ2-7 | TRBV7-2 | few | 14 | TRBD2 | CTSSLGVSGGEQYF | TGTACCAGCAGCTTAGGGGTTAGCGGGGGGGAGCAGTACTTC
TRBJ1-1 | TRBV6-1 | NA | 15 | NA | CASGPTAAMNTEAFF | TGTGCCAGCGGCCCTACCGCAGCTATGAACACTGAAGCTTTCTTT
TRBJ1-5 | TRBV19 | few | 17 | TRBD1 | CASSILPYRGGNQPQHF | TGTGCCAGTAGTATACTACCCTACAGGGGTGGCAATCAGCCCCAGCATTTT
TRBJ1-5 | TRBV20-1 | few | 14 | NA | CSARTGFYNQPQHF | TGCAGTGCTAGAACAGGGTTTTACAATCAGCCCCAGCATTTT
TRBJ2-1 | TRBV7-7 | few | 15 | TRBD2 | CASSTGLAGYNEQFF | TGTGCTAGCAGCACGGGACTAGCGGGTTACAATGAGCAGTTCTTC
TRBJ1-2 | TRBV12-3/TRBV12-4 | many | 14 | NA | CASSLMDRTYGYTF | TGTGCCAGCAGTTTAATGGACAGAACCTATGGCTACACCTTC
TRBJ2-1 | TRBV28 | NA | 17 | TRBD1 | CASSSLGGQGFSNEQFF | TGTGCCAGCAGTTCCCTGGGGGGACAGGGGTTCTCCAATGAGCAGTTCTTC
TRBJ2-7 | TRBV6-2/TRBV6-3 | few | 16 | TRBD2 | CASSYQTSGYSYEQYF | TGTGCCAGCAGTTACCAGACTAGCGGCTACTCCTACGAGCAGTACTTC
TRBJ2-3 | TRBV7-9 | NA | 14 | NA | CASSLVGSTDTQYF | TGTGCCAGCAGCTTAGTGGGTAGCACAGATACGCAGTATTTT
TRBJ2-3 | TRBV20-1 | NA | 12 | NA | CSAYIGTDTQYF | TGCAGTGCCTATATCGGCACAGATACGCAGTATTTT
TRBJ1-1 | TRBV29-1 | few | 14 | NA | CSVEGVLGPTEAFF | TGCAGCGTTGAAGGGGTTCTGGGTCCCACTGAAGCTTTCTTT
TRBJ2-5 | TRBV6-5 | many | 15 | NA | CASSYGGTSAETQYF | TGTGCCAGCAGTTACGGCGGGACTTCTGCGGAGACCCAGTACTTC
TRBJ1-3 | TRBV27 | many | 14 | NA | CASSRGTPGNTIYF | TGTGCCAGCAGTCGAGGGACTCCTGGAAACACCATATATTTT
TRBJ2-7 | TRBV7-9 | few | 17 | TRBD2 | CASRPPGLAGGGYEQYF | TGTGCCAGCAGGCCCCCGGGACTAGCGGGAGGGGGCTACGAGCAGTACTTC
TRBJ2-7 | TRBV19 | many | 15 | NA | CASSIMSSSSYEQYF | TGTGCCAGTAGTATTATGTCCTCTAGCTCCTACGAGCAGTACTTC
TRBJ1-2 | TRBV7-9 | many | 15 | NA | CASSFGRGTNYGYTF | TGTGCCAGCAGCTTCGGCAGGGGAACTAACTATGGCTACACCTTC
TRBJ1-5 | TRBV24-1 | many | 17 | NA | CATSDLGLGRDDQPQHF | TGTGCCACCAGTGATTTAGGCCTTGGGAGGGATGATCAGCCCCAGCATTTT
TRBJ2-2 | TRBV28 | many | 13 | NA | CASSSQGLGELFF | TGTGCCAGCAGTTCCCAGGGGCTGGGGGAGCTGTTTTTT
TRBJ1-1 | TRBV7-8 | few | 14 | NA | CASSFGQGRRGAFF | TGTGCCAGCAGCTTCGGCCAGGGGCGCCGGGGAGCTTTCTTT
TRBJ2-5 | TRBV20-1 | many | 14 | TRBD1 | CSASRTGSEETQYF | TGCAGTGCTTCACGGACAGGGTCAGAAGAGACCCAGTACTTC
TRBJ2-6 | TRBV5-1 | NA | 15 | NA | CASSPGNSGANVLTF | TGCGCCAGCTCCCCGGGGAATTCTGGGGCCAACGTCCTGACTTTC
TRBJ2-5 | TRBV11-2 | many | 15 | TRBD2 | CASRSPGRGGETQYF | TGTGCCAGCAGATCCCCGGGACGGGGAGGGGAGACCCAGTACTTC
TRBJ1-5 | TRBV2 | many | 15 | NA | CASSEGSREGQPQHF | TGTGCCAGCAGTGAAGGGTCCAGGGAGGGTCAGCCCCAGCATTTT
TRBJ2-1 | TRBV28 | NA | 12 | NA | CASSSLPYEQFF | TGTGCCAGCAGTTCCTTACCATATGAGCAGTTCTTC
TRBJ2-7 | TRBV14 | NA | 14 | NA | CASSQGIGGYEQYF | TGTGCCAGCAGCCAAGGCATAGGGGGCTACGAGCAGTACTTC
TRBJ2-3 | TRBV28 | few | 14 | TRBD2 | CAGSGGLNTDTQYF | TGTGCGGGGAGCGGGGGGCTTAACACAGATACGCAGTATTTT
TRBJ1-4 | TRBV7-2 | few | 15 | TRBD1 | CASSPQGASNEKLFF | TGTGCCAGCAGCCCCCAGGGGGCTAGTAATGAAAAACTGTTTTTT
TRBJ1-3 | TRBV29-1 | few | 16 | TRBD1 | CSVEAPGQGRLDTIYF | TGCAGCGTTGAGGCCCCGGGACAGGGAAGGTTGGACACCATATATTTT
TRBJ2-1 | TRBV19 | few | 19 | NA | CASSSWDRFHGRSLSEQFF | TGTGCCAGTAGTTCCTGGGACAGGTTTCACGGGAGGTCGCTCAGTGAGCAGTTCTTC
TRBJ1-6 | TRBV28 | few | 13 | NA | CATSMGAGSPLHF | TGTGCCACGTCGATGGGGGCTGGGTCACCCCTCCACTTT
TRBJ1-2 | TRBV15 | few | 15 | NA | CATSRGRDLLYGYTF | TGTGCCACCAGCAGAGGCCGGGACCTTTTGTATGGCTACACCTTC
TRBJ1-6 | TRBV10-3 | NA | 13 | TRBD1 | CAIRQGVNSPPHF | TGTGCCATCCGTCAGGGGGTCAATTCACCCCCCCACTTT
TRBJ1-5 | TRBV4-1 | NA | 17 | NA | CASSQDRDIYSNQPQHF | TGCGCCAGCAGCCAAGATCGGGACATCTATAGCAATCAGCCCCAGCATTTT
TRBJ2-7 | TRBV30 | NA | 14 | TRBD2 | CAWSDSTGGYEQYF | TGTGCCTGGAGTGATTCGACGGGGGGTTACGAGCAGTACTTC
TRBJ2-2 | TRBV9 | NA | 16 | TRBD1 | CASSERTGGGTGELFF | TGTGCCAGCAGCGAGAGGACAGGGGGAGGCACCGGGGAGCTGTTTTTT
TRBJ1-5 | TRBV6-2/TRBV6-3 | many | 15 | NA | CASSYAGGGNQPQHF | TGTGCCAGCAGTTACGCCGGGGGGGGTAATCAGCCCCAGCATTTT
TRBJ2-7 | TRBV29-1 | few | 14 | NA | CSVVLAGSGNEQYF | TGCAGCGTTGTCTTGGCAGGTTCGGGGAACGAGCAGTACTTC
TRBJ2-7 | TRBV12-3/TRBV12-4 | many | 12 | NA | CASSLTGREQYF | TGTGCCAGCAGTCTCACGGGTCGCGAGCAGTACTTC
TRBJ1-1 | TRBV3-1 | many | 13 | NA | CASSQDPTGKAFF | TGTGCCAGCAGCCAAGATCCCACAGGTAAAGCTTTCTTT
TRBJ2-7 | TRBV28 | NA | 17 | NA | CASSSVLTDNHPYEQYF | TGTGCCAGCAGTTCGGTCCTGACAGACAACCACCCCTACGAGCAGTACTTC